This passage covers 28 T cell receptor beta chains from one sample sequenced in a study of Ad26.COV2.S vaccination and SARS-CoV-2 variants. The treatment is: some 20 received Ad26.COV2.S at low or high dose, single or two shots; five or six received placebo; per-sample allocation not given. On day 63 after the first injection, vaccine and placebo recipients gave samples. Data came from immunoSEQ multiplex PCR; TCRdb stores just in-frame clones and leaves some out. The table records 350,000 to 500,000 clones, approximately 90% of them present only once. This specimen consisted of peripheral blood, obtained in a trial of Ad26.COV2.S vaccine versus placebo. All receptors come from a person between 18 and 65 years old who received the Ad26.COV2.S COVID-19 vaccine or a placebo.

This chain connects TRBV18 to TRBJ1-4; possible D gene TRBD1, 6 bases. Germline CDR1 reads KGHSH; CDR2 reads LQKENI. V was trimmed by 0 bases and J by 8 bases, leaving 13 bases between them. CDR3 size: 15 residues. The CDR3 DNA reads as TGTGCCAGCTCACCACCGAACAGGGCTGGGGAAAAACTGTTTTTT. Its protein product is CASSPPNRAGEKLFF.

This chain joins TRBV6-5 and TRBJ2-7, with 7 positions matching TRBD1. With 0 bases clipped from V and 2 bases from J, the junction kept 4 bases outside the gene matches. CDR3 size: 15 residues. The germline CDR1 and CDR2 sequences are MNHEY and SVGAGI. The CDR3 DNA reads TGTGCCAGCAGTTACTCGACAGGGCAAGCCTACGAGCAGTACTTC. It is translated as CASSYSTGQAYEQYF.

This chain links TRBV11-2 with TRBJ2-1, with D perhaps matching TRBD1 (7 bases). The CDR3 extends over 15 amino acids. Trimming took 5 bases from V and 9 from J, leaving 20 bases between them. Germline V gene lookup returns CDR1 SGHAT and CDR2 FQNNGV. The CDR3 DNA sequence: TGTGCCAGCAGCGAAAGCCCAGGGGGAGGAGGTGAGCAGTTCTTC. Its protein product is CASSESPGGGGEQFF. Drawing the rest from reference TRBV11-2 and TRBJ2-1, the complete variable domain is EAGVAQSPRYKIIEKRQSVAFWCNPISGHATLYWYQQILGQGPKLLIQFQNNGVVDDSQLPKDRFSAERLKGVDSTLKIQPAKLEDSAVYLCASSESPGGGGEQFFGPGTRLTVL.

The V call is TRBV5-1, the J call TRBJ1-1; no clear D. Germline CDR1 reads SGHRS; CDR2 reads YFSETQ. Trimming removed 0 bases from V and 4 bases from J, with 10 bases in between. This CDR3 is 14 amino acids long. The CDR3 sequence is CASSLVRRGTEAFF. The CDR3 DNA follows: TGCGCCAGCAGCTTGGTGCGCCGCGGCACTGAAGCTTTCTTT.

This chain joins TRBV5-5 and TRBJ2-1; 10 bases line up with TRBD1. The V gene's germline CDR1 is SGHKS and CDR2 YYEKEE (reference sequence). The CDR3 has 17 amino acids. V shed 2 bases and J 2 bases; nucleotides not matched to a gene: 7. The CDR3 is CASSLSPGQGPYNEQFF. CDR3 DNA sequence: TGTGCCAGCAGCTTATCTCCGGGACAGGGGCCCTACAATGAGCAGTTCTTC.

The genes are TRBV12-3 or TRBV12-4 and TRBJ1-5; D not certain. The CDR3 has 11 residues. V gave up 6 bases and J gave up 4 bases, with 4 bases separating them. The CDR3 sequence: CASSSNQPQHF. The CDR3 nucleotides read TGTGCCAGCAGCTCGAATCAGCCCCAGCATTTT.

The rearrangement joins TRBV19 to TRBJ1-5, with D tentatively TRBD1 (5 bases). The length of the CDR3 is 16 residues. With 3 bases removed from V and 0 bases from J, the gap between germline ends came to 12 bases. The germline V gene encodes CDR1 LNHDA and CDR2 SQIVND (reference sequence). CDR3 protein: CASSMDGTGSNQPQHF. In DNA form, the CDR3 reads TGTGCCAGTAGTATGGATGGTACAGGTAGCAATCAGCCCCAGCATTTT.

The chain combines TRBV30 with TRBJ1-1; TRBD1 aligns across 7 bases. The CDR3 sequence is 17 residues long. The germline CDR1 and CDR2 sequences are GTSNPN and SVGIG (reference sequence). V gave up 1 base and J gave up 5 bases; unmatched junction bases: 16. The CDR3 nucleotides read TGTGCCTGGAGTGAATGGCGCTCGGGACAGCCAAGAACTGAAGCTTTCTTT. Translated: CAWSEWRSGQPRTEAFF.

The chain combines TRBV7-6 with TRBJ2-2; tentatively, D is TRBD2 (5 bases). The CDR3 sequence is 17 residues long. Germline V gene lookup returns CDR1 SGHVS and CDR2 FNYEAQ. Between the trimmed V and J ends, which lost 1 base and 1 base, there was a span of 13 bases. The CDR3 nucleotides read TGTGCCAGCAGCTTAGGAGGGAAGCATCTGAACACCGGGGAGCTGTTTTTT. It translates to CASSLGGKHLNTGELFF.

This clone came up a few times. This chain connects TRBV4-3 to TRBJ2-2; 12 bases are a match to TRBD2. Unmatched junction bases numbered 12, after V lost 3 bases and J lost 4 bases. Germline CDR1 and CDR2: LGHNA and YSLEER. The CDR3 runs to 19 residues. CDR3: CASSHRLAGVTVGTGELFF. The CDR3 bases are TGCGCCAGCAGCCACCGACTAGCGGGAGTGACGGTAGGCACCGGGGAGCTGTTTTTT.

This sequence joins TRBV4-1 and TRBJ2-6; perhaps D is TRBD1 or TRBD2 (5 bases each). V was pared by 4 bases and J by 1 base, with 11 bases between. This CDR3 is 16 amino acids long. Per the germline V gene, CDR1 is MGHRA and CDR2 is YSYEKL. The CDR3: CASSRLQVSGANVLTF. For the CDR3, the DNA is TGCGCCAGCAGCCGACTACAGGTGTCTGGGGCCAACGTCCTGACTTTC.

This sequence joins TRBV10-3 and TRBJ1-5; D is possibly TRBD1 (5 bases). Germline V gives CDR1 ENHRY, CDR2 SYGVKD. Trimming took 9 bases from V and 1 from J, leaving 13 bases between them. This CDR3 contains 14 residues. CDR3 loop: CAISGTASNQPQHF. The CDR3, as DNA: TGTGCCATAAGCGGGACGGCGAGCAATCAGCCCCAGCATTTT.

The genes are TRBV29-1 and TRBJ2-1, with 13 positions matching TRBD2. The V gene's germline CDR1 is SQVTM and CDR2 ANQGSEA. The length of the CDR3 is 16 residues. V trimming: 4 bases; J trimming: 6 bases; junction bases outside the gene matches: 9. CDR3 nucleotides: TGCAGCGTTGCCGGGACTAGCGGGGTAACTCGCAATGAGCAGTTCTTC. It translates to CSVAGTSGVTRNEQFF.

The rearrangement joins TRBV29-1 to TRBJ2-3; 13 nucleotides match TRBD2. Germline CDR1 SQVTM, CDR2 ANQGSEA. CDR3 length: 16 residues. Germline trimming cut 7 bases from V and 0 bases from J; bases unmatched to any gene: 7. The CDR3 coding sequence is TGCAGCGGTGAGACTAGCGGGAGGCCTAGCACAGATACGCAGTATTTT. Translated: CSGETSGRPSTDTQYF.

The CDR3 is CASSYLGQDVSNQPQHF. The DNA for the CDR3 is TGTGCCAGCAGTTACCTGGGACAGGATGTTAGCAATCAGCCCCAGCATTTT. The rearrangement joins TRBV6-2 or TRBV6-3 to TRBJ1-5; 8 bases are shared with TRBD1. This CDR3 contains 17 residues. Germline V gives CDR1 MNHEY, CDR2 SVGEGT. After removal of 2 bases from V and 0 bases from J, the junction contained 6 bases not matched to a gene.

This clone has more than one count but fewer than ten. V gene TRBV3-1 (or the pseudogene TRBV3-2) combines with J gene TRBJ2-2; a weak D match, TRBD2 (5 bases). Germline V CDR1 and CDR2: LGHDT, YNNKEL (reference sequence). This CDR3 is 17 amino acids long. The V and J ends lost 1 base and 8 bases respectively, with 20 bases between them. The CDR3 nucleotides read TGTGCCAGCAGCCAAGCTGTTTGGAAATTCCGGGGTGGGGAGCTGTTTTTT. It yields the protein CASSQAVWKFRGGELFF.

The V call is TRBV27, the J call TRBJ1-4, with D perhaps matching TRBD1 (5 bases). CDR3 length: 17 residues. CDR1 is MNHEY, CDR2 SMNVEV, per germline (reference sequence). The V end lost 7 bases, the J end lost 4 bases, and 22 bases lay between the germline ends. This CDR3 reads CASTQDKRDQYNEKLFF. DNA for the CDR3: TGTGCCAGCACCCAGGACAAGAGGGACCAATATAATGAAAAACTGTTTTTT.

The J gene is TRBJ2-7, the V gene TRBV6-5, with 9 bases fitting TRBD1. The CDR3 runs to 14 residues. J gave up 3 bases and V 5 bases, and 5 bases lay outside the gene matches. Germline V lookup: CDR1 MNHEY, CDR2 SVGAGI. Written as DNA, the CDR3 is TGTGCCAGCAGTCCCGGGACAGGGATCTACGAGCAGTACTTC. Residues: CASSPGTGIYEQYF.

This sequence joins TRBV7-9 and TRBJ1-2; D possibly corresponds to TRBD1 (5 bases). The CDR3 contains 15 residues. The germline V gene has CDR1 SEHNR and CDR2 FQNEAQ (reference sequence). V was pared by 4 bases and J by 4 bases, with 16 bases between. CDR3 DNA sequence: TGTGCCAGCAGCTCCCCCTCCGGGGCCGCCTATGGCTACACCTTC. This codes for CASSSPSGAAYGYTF.

The chain is built from TRBV2 and TRBJ1-4; D is possibly TRBD1 (5 bases). The length of the CDR3 is 14 residues. Trimming shortened V by 7 bases and J by 0 bases, and 9 bases separated the two germline ends. Germline V lookup: CDR1 SNHLY, CDR2 FYNNEI. The CDR3 coding sequence is TGTGCCAGCAAGGGGATTGCAACTAATGAAAAACTGTTTTTT. Residues: CASKGIATNEKLFF.

V is TRBV28 and J is TRBJ2-7; TRBD2 aligns across 10 bases. The germline gives CDR1 MDHEN, CDR2 SYDVKM. The V gene end was trimmed by 6 bases and the J gene end by 6 bases; junction bases not matched to a gene: 5. The CDR3 is 13 residues long. The DNA of the CDR3 is TGTGCCAGCAGAGCGGGAGGGCGCCTCGAGCAGTACTTC. Translating it yields CASRAGGRLEQYF. The complete variable domain, with remaining parts taken from reference TRBV28 and TRBJ2-7, reads DVKVTQSSRYLVKRTGEKVFLECVQDMDHENMFWYRQDPGLGLRLIYFSYDVKMKEKGDIPEGYSVSREKKERFSLILESASTNQTSMYLCASRAGGRLEQYFGPGTRLTVT.

This rearrangement joins TRBV28 to TRBJ2-3, with D possibly TRBD2 on 6 matching bases. Germline CDR1 and CDR2: MDHEN and SYDVKM. Between the trimmed V and J ends, which lost 3 bases and 7 bases, there was a span of 23 bases. The CDR3 has 17 residues. DNA of the CDR3: TGTGCCAGCAGTTTTTGGGGGGTATCGAGTAATGGGTATACGCAGTATTTT. Encoded protein: CASSFWGVSSNGYTQYF.

The genes are TRBV6-5 and TRBJ2-1, with D perhaps given as TRBD1 or TRBD2 (6 bases each). V was shortened by 8 bases and J by 9 bases, with 20 bases between the two germline ends. CDR1 is MNHEY and CDR2 is SVGAGI in the germline V gene. CDR3 length equals 14 residues. In DNA, the CDR3 is TGTGCCAGCCACAGGGACGGCGGGATAGGTGAGCAGTTCTTC. Translation: CASHRDGGIGEQFF.

The chain has TRBV18 and TRBJ2-3; D is perhaps TRBD1 or TRBD2 (6 bases each). Germline CDR1 and CDR2: KGHSH and LQKENI. The CDR3 is 17 amino acids. Deletions cut 1 base from V and 6 bases from J, with 20 bases between. For the CDR3, the DNA is TGTGCCAGCTCACCACAAGAAGCCGGGGGCGCGGGGGATACGCAGTATTTT. Translated, it gives CASSPQEAGGAGDTQYF.

This rearrangement joins TRBV6-6 to TRBJ2-3; D unclear. Per germline, CDR1 MNHNY and CDR2 SVGAGI (reference sequence). V was shortened by 11 bases and J by 2 bases, with 14 bases between the two germline ends. The CDR3 is made up of 13 amino acids. CDR3 residues: CAYASRSTDTQYF. Written as DNA, the CDR3 is TGTGCCTATGCATCGAGATCCACAGATACGCAGTATTTT.

J is TRBJ2-5 and V is TRBV7-2; 9 positions agree with TRBD1. CDR1 is SGHTA, CDR2 FQGNSA, per germline. V shed 5 bases and J 5 bases; nucleotides not matched to a gene: 6. This CDR3 is 14 amino acids long. In nucleotides, the CDR3 is TGTGCCAGCAGCGCCAACAGGGGGCGGGAGACCCAGTACTTC. The encoded protein is CASSANRGRETQYF.

The rearrangement links TRBV30 to TRBJ2-5; D uncertain. Per the germline V gene, CDR1 is GTSNPN and CDR2 is SVGIG (reference sequence). CDR3 length: 12 residues. Between the trimmed V and J ends, which lost 2 bases and 5 bases, there was a span of 9 bases. The CDR3 DNA follows: TGTGCCTGGAGTCTATCGCTTGAGACCCAGTACTTC. Translation gives CAWSLSLETQYF.

The chain combines TRBV14 with TRBJ2-5, with D perhaps given as TRBD1 or TRBD2 (5 bases each). CDR3 length equals 15 residues. The V and J ends lost 3 bases and 5 bases respectively, with 16 bases between them. Germline CDR1 SGHDN, CDR2 FVKESK. CDR3 protein: CASSQGTSPWETQYF. The CDR3 DNA reads TGTGCCAGCAGCCAGGGGACCTCACCTTGGGAGACCCAGTACTTC.